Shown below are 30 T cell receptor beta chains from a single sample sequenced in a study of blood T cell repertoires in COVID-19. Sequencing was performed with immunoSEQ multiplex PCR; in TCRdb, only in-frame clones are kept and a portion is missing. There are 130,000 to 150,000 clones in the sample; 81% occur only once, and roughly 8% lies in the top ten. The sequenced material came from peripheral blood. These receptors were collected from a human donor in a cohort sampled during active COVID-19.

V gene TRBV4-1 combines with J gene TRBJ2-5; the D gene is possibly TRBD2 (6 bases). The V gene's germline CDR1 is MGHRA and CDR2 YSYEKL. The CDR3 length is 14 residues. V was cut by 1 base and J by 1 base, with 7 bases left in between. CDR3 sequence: CASSQGGLQETQYF. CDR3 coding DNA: TGCGCCAGCAGCCAAGGGGGACTCCAAGAGACCCAGTACTTC.

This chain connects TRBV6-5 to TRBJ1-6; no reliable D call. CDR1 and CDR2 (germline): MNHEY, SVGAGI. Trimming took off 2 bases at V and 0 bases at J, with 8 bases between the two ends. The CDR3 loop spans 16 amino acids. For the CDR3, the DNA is TGTGCCAGCAGTTACGGCGGGAGCTCCTATAATTCACCCCTCCACTTT. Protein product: CASSYGGSSYNSPLHF.

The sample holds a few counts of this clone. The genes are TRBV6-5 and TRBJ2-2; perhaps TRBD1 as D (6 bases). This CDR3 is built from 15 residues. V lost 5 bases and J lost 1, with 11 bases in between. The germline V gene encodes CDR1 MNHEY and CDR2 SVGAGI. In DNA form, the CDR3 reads TGTGCCAGCAGTATCCTACAGGGGAACACCGGGGAGCTGTTTTTT. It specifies CASSILQGNTGELFF.

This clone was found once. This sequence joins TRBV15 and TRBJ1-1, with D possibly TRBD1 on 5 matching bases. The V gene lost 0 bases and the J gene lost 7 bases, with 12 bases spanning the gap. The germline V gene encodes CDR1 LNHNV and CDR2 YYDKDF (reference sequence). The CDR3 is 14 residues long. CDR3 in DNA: TGTGCCACCAGCAGAGATCTTTTGCAGGGTGAAGCTTTCTTT. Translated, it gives CATSRDLLQGEAFF.

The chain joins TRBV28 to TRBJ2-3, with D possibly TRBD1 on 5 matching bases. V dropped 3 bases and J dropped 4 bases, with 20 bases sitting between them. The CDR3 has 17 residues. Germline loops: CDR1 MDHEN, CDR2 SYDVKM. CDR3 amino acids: CASSLQGVLRFADTQYF. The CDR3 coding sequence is TGTGCCAGCAGTTTGCAGGGCGTGTTGAGATTTGCAGATACGCAGTATTTT.

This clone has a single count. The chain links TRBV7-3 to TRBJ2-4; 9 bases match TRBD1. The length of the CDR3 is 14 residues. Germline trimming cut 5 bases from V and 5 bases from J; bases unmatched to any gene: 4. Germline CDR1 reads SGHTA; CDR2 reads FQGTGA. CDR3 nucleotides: TGTGCCAGCAGCCGGGGACAGGGAGAAAACATTCAGTACTTC. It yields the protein CASSRGQGENIQYF.

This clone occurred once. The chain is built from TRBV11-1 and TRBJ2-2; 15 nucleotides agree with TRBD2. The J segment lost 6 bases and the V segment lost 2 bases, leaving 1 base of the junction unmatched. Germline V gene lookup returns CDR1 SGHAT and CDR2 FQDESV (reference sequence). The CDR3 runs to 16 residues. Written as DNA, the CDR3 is TGTGCCAGCAGCTTAAGGACTAGCGGGAGGGCCGGGGAGCTGTTTTTT. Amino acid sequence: CASSLRTSGRAGELFF.

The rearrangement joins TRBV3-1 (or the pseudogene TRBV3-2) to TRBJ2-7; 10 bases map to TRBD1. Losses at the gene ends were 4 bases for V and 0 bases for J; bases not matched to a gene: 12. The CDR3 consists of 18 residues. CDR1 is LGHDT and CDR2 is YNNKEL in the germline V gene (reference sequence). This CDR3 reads CASSRRPGTGASSYEQYF. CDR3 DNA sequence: TGTGCCAGCAGCCGACGTCCCGGGACAGGGGCTAGCTCCTACGAGCAGTACTTC.

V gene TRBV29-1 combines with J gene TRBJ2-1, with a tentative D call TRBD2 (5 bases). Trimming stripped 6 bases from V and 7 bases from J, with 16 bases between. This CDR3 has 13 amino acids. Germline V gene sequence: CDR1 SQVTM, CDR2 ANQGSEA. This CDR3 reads CSVPTAWRNEQFF. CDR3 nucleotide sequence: TGCAGCGTCCCAACGGCCTGGAGGAATGAGCAGTTCTTC.

The CDR3 here is CSVEVGTENTEAFF. CDR3 nucleotides: TGCAGCGTTGAAGTTGGCACAGAGAACACTGAAGCTTTCTTT. This rearrangement joins TRBV29-1 to TRBJ1-1; D gene unclear. The CDR3 sequence is 14 residues long. V lost 1 base, J lost 1 base, and 10 bases lay in between. Germline CDR1 SQVTM, CDR2 ANQGSEA.

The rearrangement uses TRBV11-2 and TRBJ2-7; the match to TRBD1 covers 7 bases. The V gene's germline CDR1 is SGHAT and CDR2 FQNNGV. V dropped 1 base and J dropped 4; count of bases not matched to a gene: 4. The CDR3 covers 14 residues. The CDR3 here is CASSLGPTGYEQYF. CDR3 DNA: TGTGCCAGCAGCTTAGGACCGACAGGGTACGAGCAGTACTTC.

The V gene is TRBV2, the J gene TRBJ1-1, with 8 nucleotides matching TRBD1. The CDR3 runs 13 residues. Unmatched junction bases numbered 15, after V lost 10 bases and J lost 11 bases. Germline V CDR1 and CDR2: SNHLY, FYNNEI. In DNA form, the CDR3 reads TGTGCCAAGAAACGGACAGGGTCCGAAGTGGCTTTCTTT. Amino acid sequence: CAKKRTGSEVAFF.

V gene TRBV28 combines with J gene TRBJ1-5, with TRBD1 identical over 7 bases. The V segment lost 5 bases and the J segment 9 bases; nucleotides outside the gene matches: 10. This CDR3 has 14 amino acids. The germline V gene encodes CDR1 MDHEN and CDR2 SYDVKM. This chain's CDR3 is CASSPPLRGSPQHF. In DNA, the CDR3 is TGTGCCAGCAGTCCCCCCCTCAGGGGGTCGCCCCAGCATTTT. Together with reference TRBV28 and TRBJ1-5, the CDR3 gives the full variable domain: DVKVTQSSRYLVKRTGEKVFLECVQDMDHENMFWYRQDPGLGLRLIYFSYDVKMKEKGDIPEGYSVSREKKERFSLILESASTNQTSMYLCASSPPLRGSPQHFGDGTRLSIL.

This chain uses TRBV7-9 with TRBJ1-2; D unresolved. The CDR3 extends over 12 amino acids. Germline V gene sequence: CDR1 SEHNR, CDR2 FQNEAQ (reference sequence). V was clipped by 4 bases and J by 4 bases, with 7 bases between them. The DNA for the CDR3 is TGTGCCAGCAGCTCTGACTTCTATGGCTACACCTTC. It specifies CASSSDFYGYTF.

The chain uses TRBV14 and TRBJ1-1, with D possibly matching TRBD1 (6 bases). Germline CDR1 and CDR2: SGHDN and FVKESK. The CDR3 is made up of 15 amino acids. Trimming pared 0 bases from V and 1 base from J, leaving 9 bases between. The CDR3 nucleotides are TGTGCCAGCAGCCAAGAGAGGGGGAAGAACACTGAAGCTTTCTTT. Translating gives CASSQERGKNTEAFF.

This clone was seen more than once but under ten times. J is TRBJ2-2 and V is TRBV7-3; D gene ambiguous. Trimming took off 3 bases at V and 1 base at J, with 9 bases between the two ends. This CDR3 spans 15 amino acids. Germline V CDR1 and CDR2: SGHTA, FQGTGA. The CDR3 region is CASSFERRNTGELFF. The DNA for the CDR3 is TGTGCCAGCAGCTTCGAGAGAAGGAACACCGGGGAGCTGTTTTTT.

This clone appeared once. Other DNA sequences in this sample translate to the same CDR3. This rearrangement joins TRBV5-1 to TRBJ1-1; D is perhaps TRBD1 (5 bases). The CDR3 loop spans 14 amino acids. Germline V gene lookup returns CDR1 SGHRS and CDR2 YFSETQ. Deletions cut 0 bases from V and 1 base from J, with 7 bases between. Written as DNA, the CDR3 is TGCGCCAGCAGCTTGGACAGGCCGAACACTGAAGCTTTCTTT. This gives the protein CASSLDRPNTEAFF.

CDR3 DNA: TGCGCCAGCAGCTCAACCGGGACAGAGATAGAAAAACTGTTTTTT. It specifies CASSSTGTEIEKLFF. This chain joins TRBV5-1 and TRBJ1-4, with 7 bases that match TRBD1. CDR1 and CDR2 from the germline V gene are SGHRS and YFSETQ. CDR3 length: 15 amino acids. With V trimmed by 3 bases and J by 8 bases, 10 bases remained unmatched.

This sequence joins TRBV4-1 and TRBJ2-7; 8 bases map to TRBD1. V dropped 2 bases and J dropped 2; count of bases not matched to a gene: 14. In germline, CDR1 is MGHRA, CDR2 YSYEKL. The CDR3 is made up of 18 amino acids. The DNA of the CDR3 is TGCGCCAGCAGCCAACTCGGGTTGAAGGGACAGGTAACCTACGAGCAGTACTTC. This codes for CASSQLGLKGQVTYEQYF.

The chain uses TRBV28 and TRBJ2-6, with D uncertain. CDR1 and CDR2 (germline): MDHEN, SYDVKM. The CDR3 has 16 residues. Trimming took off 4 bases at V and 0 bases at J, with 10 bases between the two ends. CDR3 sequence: CASSSQLSSGANVLTF. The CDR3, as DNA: TGTGCCAGCAGTTCACAGCTTTCCTCTGGGGCCAACGTCCTGACTTTC.

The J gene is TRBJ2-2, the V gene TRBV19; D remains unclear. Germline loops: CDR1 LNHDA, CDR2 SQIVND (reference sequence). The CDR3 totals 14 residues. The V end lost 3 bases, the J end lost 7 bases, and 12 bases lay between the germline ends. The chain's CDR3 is CASSIGVVVGELFF. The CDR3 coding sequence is TGTGCCAGTAGTATTGGAGTAGTAGTCGGGGAGCTGTTTTTT.

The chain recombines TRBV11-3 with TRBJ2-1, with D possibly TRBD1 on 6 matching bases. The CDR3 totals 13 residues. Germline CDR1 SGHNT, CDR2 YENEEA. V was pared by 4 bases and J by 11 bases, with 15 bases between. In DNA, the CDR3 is TGTGCCAGCAGCTCCTCCATCAGGGGCCAGCAGTTCTTC. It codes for CASSSSIRGQQFF.

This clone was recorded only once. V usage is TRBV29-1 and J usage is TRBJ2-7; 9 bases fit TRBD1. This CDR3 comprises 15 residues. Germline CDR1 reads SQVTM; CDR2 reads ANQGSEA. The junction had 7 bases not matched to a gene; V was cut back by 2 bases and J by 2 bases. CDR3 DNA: TGCAGCGTTGAACGGACAGGGGACCCTACCTACGAGCAGTACTTC. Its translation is CSVERTGDPTYEQYF.

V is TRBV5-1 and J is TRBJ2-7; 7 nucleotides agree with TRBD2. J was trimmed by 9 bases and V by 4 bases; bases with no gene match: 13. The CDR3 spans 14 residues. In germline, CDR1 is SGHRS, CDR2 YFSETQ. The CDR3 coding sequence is TGCGCCAGCAGCCCGAAGCGGGATCTTTTTACGCAGTACTTC. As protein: CASSPKRDLFTQYF.

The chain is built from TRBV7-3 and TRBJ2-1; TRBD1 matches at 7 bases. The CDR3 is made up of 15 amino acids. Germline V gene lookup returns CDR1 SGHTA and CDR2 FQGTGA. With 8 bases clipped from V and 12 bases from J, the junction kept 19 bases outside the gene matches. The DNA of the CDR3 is TGTGCCAGCTCTCTAGATAGGGGGCCCCGTTTTCTGCAGTTCTTC. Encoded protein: CASSLDRGPRFLQFF.

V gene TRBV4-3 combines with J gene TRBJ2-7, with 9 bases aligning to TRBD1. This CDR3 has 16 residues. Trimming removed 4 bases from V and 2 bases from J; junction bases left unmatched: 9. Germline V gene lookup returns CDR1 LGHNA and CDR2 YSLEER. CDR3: CASSLSGTGNTYEQYF. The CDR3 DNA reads TGCGCCAGCAGCCTAAGTGGGACAGGGAATACCTACGAGCAGTACTTC.

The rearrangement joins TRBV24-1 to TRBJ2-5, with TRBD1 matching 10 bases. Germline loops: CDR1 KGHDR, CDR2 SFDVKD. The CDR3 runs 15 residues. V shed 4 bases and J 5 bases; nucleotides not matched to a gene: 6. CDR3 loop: CATSDRGQGMETQYF. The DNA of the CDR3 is TGTGCCACCAGTGACAGGGGACAGGGGATGGAGACCCAGTACTTC.

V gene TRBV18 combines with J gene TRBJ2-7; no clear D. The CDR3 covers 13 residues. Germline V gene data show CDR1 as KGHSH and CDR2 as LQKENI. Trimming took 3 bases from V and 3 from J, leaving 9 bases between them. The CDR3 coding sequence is TGTGCCAGCTCACCGAACGCGAACTACGAGCAGTACTTC. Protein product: CASSPNANYEQYF.

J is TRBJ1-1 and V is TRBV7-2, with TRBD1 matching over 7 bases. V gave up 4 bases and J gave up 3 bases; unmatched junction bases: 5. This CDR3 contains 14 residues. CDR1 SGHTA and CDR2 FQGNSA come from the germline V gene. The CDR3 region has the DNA TGTGCCAGCAGCTCGGGACAGCTGCACACTGAAGCTTTCTTT. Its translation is CASSSGQLHTEAFF. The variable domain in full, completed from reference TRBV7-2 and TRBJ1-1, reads GAGVSQSPSNKVTEKGKDVELRCDPISGHTALYWYRQSLGQGLEFLIYFQGNSAPDKSGLPSDRFSAERTGGSVSTLTIQRTQQEDSAVYLCASSSGQLHTEAFFGQGTRLTVV.

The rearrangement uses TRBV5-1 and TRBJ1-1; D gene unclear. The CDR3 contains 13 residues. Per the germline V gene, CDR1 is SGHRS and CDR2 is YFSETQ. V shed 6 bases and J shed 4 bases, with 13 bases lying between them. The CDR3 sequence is CASTNREATEAFF. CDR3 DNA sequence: TGCGCCAGCACGAACCGGGAGGCCACTGAAGCTTTCTTT.